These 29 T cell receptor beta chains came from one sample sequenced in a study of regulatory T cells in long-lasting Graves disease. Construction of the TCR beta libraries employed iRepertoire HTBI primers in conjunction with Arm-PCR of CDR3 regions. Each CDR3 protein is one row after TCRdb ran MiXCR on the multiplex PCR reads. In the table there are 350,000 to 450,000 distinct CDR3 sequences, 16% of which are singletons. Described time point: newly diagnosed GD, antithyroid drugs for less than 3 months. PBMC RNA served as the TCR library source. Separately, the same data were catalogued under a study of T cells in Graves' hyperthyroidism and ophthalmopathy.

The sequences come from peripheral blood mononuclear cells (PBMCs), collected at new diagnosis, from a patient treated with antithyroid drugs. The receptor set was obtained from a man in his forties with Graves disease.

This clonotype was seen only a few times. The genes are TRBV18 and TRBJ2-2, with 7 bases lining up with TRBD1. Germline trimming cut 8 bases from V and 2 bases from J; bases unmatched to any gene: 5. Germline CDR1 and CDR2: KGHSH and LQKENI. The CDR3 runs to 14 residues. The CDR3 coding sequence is TGTGCCAGCGGCCGGGACAGCAACACCGGGGAGCTGTTTTTT. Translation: CASGRDSNTGELFF.

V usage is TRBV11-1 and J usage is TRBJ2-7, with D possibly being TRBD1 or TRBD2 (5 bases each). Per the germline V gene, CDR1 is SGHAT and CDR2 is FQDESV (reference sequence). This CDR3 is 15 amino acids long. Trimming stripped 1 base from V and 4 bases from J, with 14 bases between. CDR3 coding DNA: TGTGCCAGCAGCTTAGTCGGGACGGAACTTTACGAGCAGTACTTC. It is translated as CASSLVGTELYEQYF.

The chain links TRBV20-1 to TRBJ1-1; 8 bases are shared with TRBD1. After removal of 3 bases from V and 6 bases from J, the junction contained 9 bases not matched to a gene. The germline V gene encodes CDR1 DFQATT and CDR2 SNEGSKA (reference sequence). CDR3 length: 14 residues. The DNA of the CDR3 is TGCAGTGCTAGCCACAGGGGGGTCGGATCTGAAGCTTTCTTT. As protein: CSASHRGVGSEAFF.

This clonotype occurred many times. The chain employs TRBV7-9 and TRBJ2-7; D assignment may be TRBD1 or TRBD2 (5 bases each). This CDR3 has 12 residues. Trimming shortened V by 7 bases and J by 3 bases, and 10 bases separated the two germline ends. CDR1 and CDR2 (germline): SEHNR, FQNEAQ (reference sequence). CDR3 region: CASNRDGYEQYF. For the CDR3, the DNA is TGTGCCAGCAACCGGGACGGCTACGAGCAGTACTTC.

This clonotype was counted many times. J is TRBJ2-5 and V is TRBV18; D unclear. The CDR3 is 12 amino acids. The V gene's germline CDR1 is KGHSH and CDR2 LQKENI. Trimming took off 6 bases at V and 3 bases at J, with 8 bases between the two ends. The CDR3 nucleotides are TGTGCCAGCTCTCCCCGGAAAGAGACCCAGTACTTC. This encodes CASSPRKETQYF.

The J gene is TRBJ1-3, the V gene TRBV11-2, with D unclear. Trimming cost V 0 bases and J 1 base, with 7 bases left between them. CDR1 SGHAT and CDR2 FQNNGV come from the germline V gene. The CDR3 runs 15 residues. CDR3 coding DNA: TGTGCCAGCAGCTTAGAGGACGGGTCTGGAAACACCATATATTTT. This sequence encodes CASSLEDGSGNTIYF.

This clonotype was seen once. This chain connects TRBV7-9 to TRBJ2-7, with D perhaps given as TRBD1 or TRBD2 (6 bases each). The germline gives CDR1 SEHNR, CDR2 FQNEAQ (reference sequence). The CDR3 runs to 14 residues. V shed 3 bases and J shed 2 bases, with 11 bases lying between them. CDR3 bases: TGTGCCAGCAGCTTGGAGGGGGGCCCCTACGAGCAGTACTTC. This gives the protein CASSLEGGPYEQYF.

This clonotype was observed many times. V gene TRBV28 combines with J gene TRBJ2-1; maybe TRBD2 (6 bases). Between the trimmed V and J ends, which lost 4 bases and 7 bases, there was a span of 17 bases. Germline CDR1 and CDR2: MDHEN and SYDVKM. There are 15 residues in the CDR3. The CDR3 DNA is TGTGCCAGCAGTTACCCGGGACTGGGATTGAATGAGCAGTTCTTC. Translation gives CASSYPGLGLNEQFF. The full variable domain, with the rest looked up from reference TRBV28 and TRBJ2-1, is DVKVTQSSRYLVKRTGEKVFLECVQDMDHENMFWYRQDPGLGLRLIYFSYDVKMKEKGDIPEGYSVSREKKERFSLILESASTNQTSMYLCASSYPGLGLNEQFFGPGTRLTVL.

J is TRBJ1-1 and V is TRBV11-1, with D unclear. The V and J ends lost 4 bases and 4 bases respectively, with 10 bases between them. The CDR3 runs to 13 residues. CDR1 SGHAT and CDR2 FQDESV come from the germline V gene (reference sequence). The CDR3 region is CASSSIRGTEAFF. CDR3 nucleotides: TGTGCCAGCAGCTCTATACGAGGCACTGAAGCTTTCTTT.

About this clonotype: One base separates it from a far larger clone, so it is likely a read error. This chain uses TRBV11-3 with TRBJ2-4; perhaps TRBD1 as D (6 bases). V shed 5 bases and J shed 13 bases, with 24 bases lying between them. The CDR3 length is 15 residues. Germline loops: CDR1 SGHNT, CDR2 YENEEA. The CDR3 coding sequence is TGTGCCAGCAGCCCCGTGGGACCTAGGGACAATGAGCAGTACTTC. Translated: CASSPVGPRDNEQYF.

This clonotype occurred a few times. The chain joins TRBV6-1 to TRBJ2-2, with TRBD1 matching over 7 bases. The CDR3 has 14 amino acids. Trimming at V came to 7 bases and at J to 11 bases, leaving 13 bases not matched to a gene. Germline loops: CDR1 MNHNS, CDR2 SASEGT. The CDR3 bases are TGTGCCAGCACCACAAACAGGGGCTGGAGTGAGCTGTTTTTT. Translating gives CASTTNRGWSELFF.

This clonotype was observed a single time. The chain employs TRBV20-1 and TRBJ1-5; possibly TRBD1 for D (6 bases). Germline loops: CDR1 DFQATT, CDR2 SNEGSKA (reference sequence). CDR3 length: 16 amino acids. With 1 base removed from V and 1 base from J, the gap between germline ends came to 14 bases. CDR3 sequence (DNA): TGCAGTGCTAGAGTTTCGGGGGGGCGCAGCAATCAGCCCCAGCATTTT. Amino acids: CSARVSGGRSNQPQHF.

The CDR3 DNA sequence: TGCGCCAGCAGCTCAACGACAGGGGTGAACACTGAAGCTTTCTTT. Translation: CASSSTTGVNTEAFF. This chain uses TRBV5-1 with TRBJ1-1, with TRBD1 matching 8 bases. V was clipped by 3 bases and J by 0 bases; unmatched bases: 4. Germline V gene data show CDR1 as SGHRS and CDR2 as YFSETQ. The CDR3 runs 15 residues.

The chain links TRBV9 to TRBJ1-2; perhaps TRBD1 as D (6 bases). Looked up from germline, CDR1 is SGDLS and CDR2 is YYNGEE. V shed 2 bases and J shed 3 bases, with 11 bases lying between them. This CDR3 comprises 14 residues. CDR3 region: CASSVSGGDYGYTF. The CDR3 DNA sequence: TGTGCCAGCAGCGTTTCGGGGGGCGACTATGGCTACACCTTC. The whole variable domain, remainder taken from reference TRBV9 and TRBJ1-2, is DSGVTQTPKHLITATGQRVTLRCSPRSGDLSVYWYQQSLDQGLQFLIQYYNGEERAKGNILERFSAQQFPDLHSELNLSSLELGDSALYFCASSVSGGDYGYTFGSGTRLTVV.

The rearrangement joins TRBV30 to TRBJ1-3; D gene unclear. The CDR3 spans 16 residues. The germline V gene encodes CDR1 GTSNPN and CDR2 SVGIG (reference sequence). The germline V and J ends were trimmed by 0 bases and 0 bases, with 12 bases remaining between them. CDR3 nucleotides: TGTGCCTGGAGTGTAAAAGGCCTCTTCTCTGGAAACACCATATATTTT. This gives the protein CAWSVKGLFSGNTIYF. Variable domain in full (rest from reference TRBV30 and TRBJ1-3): SQTIHQWPATLVQPVGSPLSLECTVEGTSNPNLYWYRQAAGRGLQLLFYSVGIGQISSEVPQNLSASRPQDRQFILSSKKLLLSDSGFYLCAWSVKGLFSGNTIYFGEGSWLTVV.

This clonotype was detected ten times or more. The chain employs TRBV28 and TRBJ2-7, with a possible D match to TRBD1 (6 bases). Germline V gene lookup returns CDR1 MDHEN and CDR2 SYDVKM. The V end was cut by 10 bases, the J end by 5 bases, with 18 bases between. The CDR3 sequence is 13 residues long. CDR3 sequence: CATSDRRLDEQYF. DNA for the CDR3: TGTGCCACCTCGGACAGACGGTTAGACGAGCAGTACTTC.

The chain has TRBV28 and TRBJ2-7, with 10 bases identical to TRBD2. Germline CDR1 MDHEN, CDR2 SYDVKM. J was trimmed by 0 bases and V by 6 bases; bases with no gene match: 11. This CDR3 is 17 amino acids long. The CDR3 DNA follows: TGTGCCAGCAGCCAACACATAGCGGGGGGCTACTCCTACGAGCAGTACTTC. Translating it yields CASSQHIAGGYSYEQYF.

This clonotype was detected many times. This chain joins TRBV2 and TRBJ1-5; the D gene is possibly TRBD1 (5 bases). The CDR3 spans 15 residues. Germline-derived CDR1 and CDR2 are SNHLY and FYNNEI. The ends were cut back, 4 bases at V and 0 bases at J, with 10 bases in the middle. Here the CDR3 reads CASSADGHSNQPQHF. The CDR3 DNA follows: TGTGCCAGCAGTGCGGACGGACATAGCAATCAGCCCCAGCATTTT.

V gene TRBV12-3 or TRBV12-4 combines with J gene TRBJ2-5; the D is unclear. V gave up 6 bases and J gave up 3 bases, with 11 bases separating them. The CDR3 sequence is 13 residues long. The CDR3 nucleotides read TGTGCCAGCAGCACCACACTTGAAGAGACCCAGTACTTC. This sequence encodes CASSTTLEETQYF.

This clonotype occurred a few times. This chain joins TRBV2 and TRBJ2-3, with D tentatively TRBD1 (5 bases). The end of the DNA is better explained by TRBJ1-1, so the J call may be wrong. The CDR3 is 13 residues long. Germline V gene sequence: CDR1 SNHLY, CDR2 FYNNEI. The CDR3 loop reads CASSESGAEGAFF. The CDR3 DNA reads TGTGCCAGCAGTGAATCTGGGGCCGAAGGAGCTTTCTTT.

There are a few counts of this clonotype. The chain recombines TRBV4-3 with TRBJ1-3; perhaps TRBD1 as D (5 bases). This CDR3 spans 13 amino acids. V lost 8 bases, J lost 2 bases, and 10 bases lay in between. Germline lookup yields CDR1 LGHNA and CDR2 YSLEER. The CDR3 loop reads CASGRGPGNTIYF. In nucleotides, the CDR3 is TGCGCCAGCGGTCGGGGACCTGGAAACACCATATATTTT.

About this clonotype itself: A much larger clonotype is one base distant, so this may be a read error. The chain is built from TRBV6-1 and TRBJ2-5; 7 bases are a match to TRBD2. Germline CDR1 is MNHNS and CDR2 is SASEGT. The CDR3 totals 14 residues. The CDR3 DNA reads TGTGCCGGCAGGCGGGGGTCCTCCCGAGAGACCCAGTACTTC. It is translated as CAGRRGSSRETQYF.

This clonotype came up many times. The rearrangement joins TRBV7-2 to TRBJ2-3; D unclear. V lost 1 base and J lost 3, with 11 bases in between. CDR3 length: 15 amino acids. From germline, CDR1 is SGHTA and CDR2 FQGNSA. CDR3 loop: CASSLGPSRTDTQYF. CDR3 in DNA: TGTGCCAGCAGCTTAGGCCCCTCTCGGACAGATACGCAGTATTTT.

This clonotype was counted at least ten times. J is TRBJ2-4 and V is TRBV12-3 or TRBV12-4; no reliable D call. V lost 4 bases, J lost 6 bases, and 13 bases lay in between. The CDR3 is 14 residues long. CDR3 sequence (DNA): TGTGCCAGCAGTTCCGCCGGGCCGGGAAACATTCAGTACTTC. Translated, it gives CASSSAGPGNIQYF.

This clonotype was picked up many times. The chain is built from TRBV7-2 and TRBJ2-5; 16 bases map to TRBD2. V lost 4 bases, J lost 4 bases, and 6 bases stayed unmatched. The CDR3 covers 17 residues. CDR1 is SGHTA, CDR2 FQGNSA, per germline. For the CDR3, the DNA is TGTGCCAGCAGCTCGGGACTAGCGGGGGGGCTTGGAGAGACCCAGTACTTC. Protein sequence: CASSSGLAGGLGETQYF.

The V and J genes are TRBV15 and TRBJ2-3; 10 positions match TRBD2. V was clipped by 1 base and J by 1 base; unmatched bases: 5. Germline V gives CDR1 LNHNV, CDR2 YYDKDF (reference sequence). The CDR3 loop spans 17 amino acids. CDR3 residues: CATSRGAGGPRTDTQYF. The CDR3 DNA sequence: TGTGCCACCAGCAGAGGAGCGGGGGGGCCTCGCACAGATACGCAGTATTTT.

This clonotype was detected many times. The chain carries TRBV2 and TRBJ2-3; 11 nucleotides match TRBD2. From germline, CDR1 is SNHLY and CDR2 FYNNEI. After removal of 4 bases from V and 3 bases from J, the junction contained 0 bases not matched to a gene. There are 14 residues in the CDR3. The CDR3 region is CASSGLAGTDTQYF. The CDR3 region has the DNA TGTGCCAGCAGTGGACTAGCGGGAACAGATACGCAGTATTTT.

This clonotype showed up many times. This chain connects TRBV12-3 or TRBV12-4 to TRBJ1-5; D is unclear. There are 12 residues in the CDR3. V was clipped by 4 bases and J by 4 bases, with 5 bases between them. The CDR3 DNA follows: TGTGCCAGCAGTTACCAAAATCAGCCCCAGCATTTT. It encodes CASSYQNQPQHF.

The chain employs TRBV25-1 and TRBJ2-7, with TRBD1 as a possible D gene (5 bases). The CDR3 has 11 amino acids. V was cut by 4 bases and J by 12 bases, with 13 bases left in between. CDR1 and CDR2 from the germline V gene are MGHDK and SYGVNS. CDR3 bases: TGTGCCAGCAGTGGACAAGCAGGGTCGTACTTC. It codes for CASSGQAGSYF.